The present T cell receptor (beta chain) was sequenced within a study of human T cells and chemical hapten exposure. Study overall: Skin on the upper inner arm, approximately 2 cm by approximately 2 cm in size, was sensitized with 2% DPC.

Deletions cut 1 base from V and 5 bases from J, with 17 bases between. Germline-derived CDR1 and CDR2 are KGHSH and LQKENI. This CDR3 has 16 amino acids. MiXCR, run by TCRdb on the RACE reads, gives a single entry per CDR3 protein. The sample has approximately 260,000 distinct CDR3 sequences, over 7.5% seen once. Time point here: pre-sensitization, week 0. The treatment denotes: therapeutic diphenylcyclopropenone sensitization with weekly scalp DPC. This clonotype was seen a handful of times. This chain links TRBV18 with TRBJ1-1, with a tentative D call TRBD1 (6 bases). The sequencing here drew on whole blood, taken in connection with sensitization to the hapten diphenylcyclopropenone (DPC). This clonotype was sampled from a man aged 18 to 29 with alopecia areata. Some clones in this sample may be carry-over from other donors' samples. The CDR3 bases are TGTGCCAGCTCACCACGCCGGGCCACAGGGCGGACTGAAGCTTTCTTT. It yields the protein CASSPRRATGRTEAFF.